The rows below give T cell receptor beta chains drawn from one sample of a study of cytomegalovirus exposure and HLA in healthy donors. The assay was immunoSEQ multiplex PCR, and TCRdb's table has in-frame clones only and misses some. In the table there are over 200,000 clones, 82% of which are singletons. The material sequenced was PBMCs. Receptor source: a middle-aged woman in good health and CMV-seropositive. CDR3s include the opening cysteine and the closing phenylalanine or tryptophan. Fields, in order: V gene, clone size, J gene, D gene, CDR3 protein, CDR3 DNA. A D gene is named only where the DNA matches it firmly. Not every row has a clone size; where given, it reads once, few, many or a size class.

TRBV18	once	TRBJ2-7	TRBD1	CASSPSTGSSYEQYF	TGTGCCAGCTCACCATCGACAGGGAGCTCCTACGAGCAGTACTTC
TRBV4-2	NA	TRBJ1-3	NA	CASSQDGQGKGNTIYF	TGTGCCAGCAGCCAAGACGGCCAGGGGAAAGGAAACACCATATATTTT
TRBV2	few	TRBJ1-3	NA	CASRVELIKGNTIYF	TGTGCCAGCAGGGTGGAGTTGATTAAAGGAAACACCATATATTTT
TRBV20-1	NA	TRBJ2-1	NA	CSASGGWEQFF	TGCAGTGCTAGCGGGGGATGGGAGCAGTTCTTC
TRBV2	NA	TRBJ2-7	NA	CASRYSGIYEQYF	TGTGCCAGCAGATATTCAGGAATCTACGAGCAGTACTTC
TRBV7-6	NA	TRBJ1-3	TRBD1	CASSQPTGWGNTIYF	TGTGCCAGCAGCCAACCGACAGGGTGGGGAAACACCATATATTTT
TRBV7-2	once	TRBJ2-7	TRBD2	CASSRLLAGGREQYF	TGTGCCAGCAGTCGTCTACTAGCGGGAGGGCGCGAGCAGTACTTC
TRBV7-2	NA	TRBJ1-4	TRBD1	CASSLRDRADILFF	TGTGCCAGCAGCTTAAGAGACAGGGCAGATATACTGTTTTTT
TRBV5-1	NA	TRBJ2-7	TRBD2	CASSLGLAGSLPYEQYF	TGCGCCAGCAGCTTGGGGCTAGCGGGATCTCTGCCCTACGAGCAGTACTTC
TRBV2	NA	TRBJ2-1	TRBD2	CASTGLAGGLYNEQFF	TGTGCCAGCACAGGACTAGCGGGGGGGCTGTACAATGAGCAGTTCTTC
TRBV5-1	NA	TRBJ1-1	NA	CASSLAPSGTEAFF	TGCGCCAGCAGCTTGGCCCCCTCCGGCACTGAAGCTTTCTTT
TRBV30	NA	TRBJ1-6	TRBD1	CAIYDRDNSPLHF	TGTGCCATATATGACAGGGATAATTCCCCCCTCCACTTT
TRBV11-3	NA	TRBJ2-7	NA	CASSLAGTYEQYF	TGTGCCAGCAGCTTAGCCGGGACCTACGAGCAGTACTTC
TRBV5-4	NA	TRBJ2-3	TRBD2	CASSLGLALIDTQYF	TGTGCCAGCAGCTTGGGACTAGCACTGATAGATACGCAGTATTTT
TRBV7-9	NA	TRBJ2-1	TRBD2	CSSSSGLAGGSSYNEQFF	TGTTCCAGCAGCTCGGGACTAGCGGGGGGATCCTCTTACAATGAGCAGTTCTTC
TRBV11-3	few	TRBJ2-3	TRBD2	CASSTGLAGVADTQYF	TGTGCCAGCAGCACAGGACTAGCGGGAGTCGCAGATACGCAGTATTTT
TRBV5-1	few	TRBJ2-3	NA	CASSPRQGTDTQYF	TGCGCCAGCAGCCCCCGACAGGGCACAGATACGCAGTATTTT
TRBV5-1	NA	TRBJ1-1	NA	CASRSEGGDTEAFF	TGCGCCAGCAGATCTGAGGGGGGGGACACTGAAGCTTTCTTT
TRBV9	NA	TRBJ2-2	TRBD2	CASSASSGKGHGELFF	TGTGCCAGCAGCGCCTCTAGCGGGAAAGGGCACGGGGAGCTGTTTTTT
TRBV5-6	NA	TRBJ1-1	TRBD1	CASRFWTGLSGTEAFF	TGTGCCAGCCGCTTTTGGACAGGGCTATCGGGCACTGAAGCTTTCTTT
TRBV2	NA	TRBJ2-7	NA	CASSAQGYEQYF	TGTGCCAGCAGTGCCCAGGGCTACGAGCAGTACTTC
TRBV19	NA	TRBJ2-5	TRBD2	CASSLSTAGGQETQYF	TGTGCCAGTAGTTTATCGACTGCGGGAGGGCAAGAGACCCAGTACTTC
TRBV4-1	NA	TRBJ2-1	TRBD2	CASSQGILALAYNEQFF	TGCGCCAGCAGCCAAGGTATACTAGCGTTGGCCTACAATGAGCAGTTCTTC
TRBV6-6	NA	TRBJ2-1	NA	CASTLNNEQFF	TGTGCCAGCACCCTTAACAATGAGCAGTTCTTC
TRBV11-3	NA	TRBJ2-7	TRBD2	CASSLTSALHYEQYF	TGTGCCAGCAGCTTAACTAGCGCCCTCCATTACGAGCAGTACTTC
TRBV2	NA	TRBJ1-2	TRBD1	CASIRQGSDGYTF	TGTGCCAGCATTAGACAGGGCTCGGATGGCTACACCTTC
TRBV7-6	NA	TRBJ2-1	TRBD2	CASSLAGGGFNEQFF	TGTGCCAGCAGCTTAGCGGGGGGGGGATTCAATGAGCAGTTCTTC
TRBV6-5	NA	TRBJ1-1	TRBD1	CASSYGTGLGTEAFF	TGTGCCAGCAGTTACGGGACAGGTTTGGGCACTGAAGCTTTCTTT
TRBV2	NA	TRBJ2-3	TRBD2	CASRTSGGGTQYF	TGTGCCAGCAGGACTAGCGGAGGGGGTACGCAGTATTTT
TRBV2	NA	TRBJ1-1	TRBD1	CASSPRTGRSTEAFF	TGTGCCAGCAGCCCTAGGACAGGGCGTAGCACTGAAGCTTTCTTT
TRBV30	NA	TRBJ2-1	NA	CAWSVGGGEQFF	TGTGCCTGGAGTGTAGGGGGTGGTGAGCAGTTCTTC
TRBV27	NA	TRBJ2-7	TRBD2	CASSSRTSYEQYF	TGTGCCAGCAGTTCGCGGACTAGCTACGAGCAGTACTTC
TRBV15	NA	TRBJ1-2	TRBD1	CATSRSRGTGGVYGYTF	TGTGCCACCAGCAGGTCGAGAGGGACAGGTGGGGTCTATGGCTACACCTTC
TRBV6-1	NA	TRBJ1-3	NA	CASVQQGSSGNTIYF	TGTGCCAGCGTACAACAGGGATCCTCTGGAAACACCATATATTTT
TRBV6-4	NA	TRBJ1-1	TRBD1	CASSDFQGGKNTEAFF	TGTGCCAGCAGTGACTTTCAGGGGGGTAAGAACACTGAAGCTTTCTTT
TRBV4-3	NA	TRBJ2-4	TRBD2	CASSQGGGAKNIQYF	TGCGCCAGCAGCCAAGGGGGGGGAGCCAAAAACATTCAGTACTTC
TRBV6-5	once	TRBJ1-1	NA	CASSSTFGAEAFF	TGTGCCAGCAGTTCCACGTTCGGGGCTGAAGCTTTCTTT
TRBV19	NA	TRBJ1-1	NA	CASSTGTGYTEAFF	TGTGCCAGTAGTACCGGAACGGGGTACACTGAAGCTTTCTTT
TRBV25-1	NA	TRBJ2-7	NA	CASSPKAVMSYEQYF	TGTGCCAGCAGTCCCAAGGCGGTGATGTCCTACGAGCAGTACTTC
TRBV7-2	few	TRBJ1-5	TRBD1	CASSLRQGHQPQHF	TGTGCCAGCAGCCTTCGACAGGGACATCAGCCCCAGCATTTT
TRBV5-6	NA	TRBJ1-5	NA	CASSRRGNQPQHF	TGTGCCAGCAGCCGGAGGGGCAATCAGCCCCAGCATTTT
TRBV30	NA	TRBJ1-1	NA	CAWSGKISYRVHTEAFF	TGTGCCTGGAGTGGAAAGATATCCTACAGGGTGCACACTGAAGCTTTCTTT
TRBV4-1	NA	TRBJ1-2	NA	CASSQDPDRPYGYTF	TGCGCCAGCAGCCAAGATCCGGACAGACCCTATGGCTACACCTTC
TRBV2	few	TRBJ2-2	TRBD2	CASSDLLAGGGDTGELFF	TGTGCCAGCAGTGATCTGCTAGCGGGAGGTGGGGACACCGGGGAGCTGTTTTTT
TRBV30	NA	TRBJ2-1	NA	CAWSVRRANPNEQFF	TGTGCCTGGAGTGTACGGCGGGCCAACCCCAATGAGCAGTTCTTC
TRBV27	NA	TRBJ2-3	TRBD1	CASSPYPWTGTDTQYF	TGTGCCAGCAGTCCCTACCCTTGGACAGGAACAGATACGCAGTATTTT
TRBV7-2	NA	TRBJ2-1	TRBD1	CASKGTGAGGEQFF	TGTGCCAGCAAAGGGACAGGGGCTGGCGGTGAGCAGTTCTTC
TRBV9	NA	TRBJ2-3	NA	CASARTLRGDTQYF	TGTGCCAGCGCCAGGACTCTTCGGGGAGATACGCAGTATTTT
TRBV5-1	NA	TRBJ1-1	NA	CASSLAGQRNTEAFF	TGCGCCAGCAGCTTGGCTGGGCAGAGGAACACTGAAGCTTTCTTT